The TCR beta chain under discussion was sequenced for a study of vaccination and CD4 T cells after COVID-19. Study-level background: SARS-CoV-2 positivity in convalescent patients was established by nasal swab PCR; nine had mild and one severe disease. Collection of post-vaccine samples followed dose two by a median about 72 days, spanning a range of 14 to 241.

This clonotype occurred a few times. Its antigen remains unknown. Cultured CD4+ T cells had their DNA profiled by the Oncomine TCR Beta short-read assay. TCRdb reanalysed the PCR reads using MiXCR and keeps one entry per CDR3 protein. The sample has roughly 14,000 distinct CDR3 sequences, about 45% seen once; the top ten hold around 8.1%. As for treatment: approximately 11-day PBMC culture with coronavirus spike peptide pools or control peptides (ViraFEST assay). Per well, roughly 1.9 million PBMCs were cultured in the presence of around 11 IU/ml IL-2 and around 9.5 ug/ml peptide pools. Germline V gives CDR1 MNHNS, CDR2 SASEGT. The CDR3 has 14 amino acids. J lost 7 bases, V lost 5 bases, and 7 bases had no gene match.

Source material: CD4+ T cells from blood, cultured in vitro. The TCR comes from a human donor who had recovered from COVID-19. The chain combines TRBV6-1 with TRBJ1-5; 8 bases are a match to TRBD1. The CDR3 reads CASSLSGGSQPQHF. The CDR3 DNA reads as TGTGCCAGCAGTCTATCAGGGGGCAGCCAGCCCCAGCATTTT.